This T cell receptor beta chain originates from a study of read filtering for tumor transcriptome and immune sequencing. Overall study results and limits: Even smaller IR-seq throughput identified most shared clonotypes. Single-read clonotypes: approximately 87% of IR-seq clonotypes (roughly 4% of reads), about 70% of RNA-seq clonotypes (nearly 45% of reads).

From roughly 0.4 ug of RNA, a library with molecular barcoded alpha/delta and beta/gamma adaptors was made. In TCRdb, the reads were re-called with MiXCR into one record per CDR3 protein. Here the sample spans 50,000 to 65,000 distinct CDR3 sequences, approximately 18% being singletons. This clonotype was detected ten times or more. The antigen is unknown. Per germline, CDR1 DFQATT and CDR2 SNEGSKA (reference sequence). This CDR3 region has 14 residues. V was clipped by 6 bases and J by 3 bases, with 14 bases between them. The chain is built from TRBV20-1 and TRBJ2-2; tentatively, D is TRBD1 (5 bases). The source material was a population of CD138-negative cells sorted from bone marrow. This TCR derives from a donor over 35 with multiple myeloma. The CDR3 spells CSARDRFYTGELFF. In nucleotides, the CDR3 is TGCAGTGCCCGAGACAGATTTTACACCGGGGAGCTGTTTTTT.